The 27 T cell receptor beta chains given below trace back to one sample, sequenced in a study of shared clonotypes between healthy human individuals. The assay was immunoSEQ multiplex PCR, and TCRdb's table has in-frame clones only and misses some. The table records some 500,000 clones, roughly 80% of them present only once. Sequenced: PBMCs. The receptors stem from a woman aged 40 to 49 in good health. Some clones in this sample may be carry-over from other donors' samples.

This clone showed up many times. V and J are TRBV28 and TRBJ2-7; 7 nucleotides agree with TRBD1. The junction had 10 bases not matched to a gene; V was cut back by 6 bases and J by 5 bases. This CDR3 has 14 amino acids. The germline V gene encodes CDR1 MDHEN and CDR2 SYDVKM. As DNA, the CDR3 is TGTGCCAGCAGAAAAAGACAGGGCCTGGACGAGCAGTACTTC. Translation: CASRKRQGLDEQYF.

The chain carries TRBV30 and TRBJ1-5; 7 bases are a match to TRBD1. CDR1 is GTSNPN, CDR2 SVGIG, per germline (reference sequence). The CDR3 covers 12 residues. The V and J ends lost 5 bases and 7 bases, in that order; junction bases with no gene match: 5. CDR3 sequence: CAWDRVGQPQHF. The DNA for the CDR3 is TGTGCCTGGGACAGGGTAGGACAGCCCCAGCATTTT.

The genes are TRBV27 and TRBJ2-7, with D tentatively TRBD1 or TRBD2 (5 bases each). Trimming removed 5 bases from V and 2 bases from J, with 13 bases in between. The CDR3 is 14 amino acids. Germline V CDR1 and CDR2: MNHEY, SMNVEV (reference sequence). CDR3 in DNA: TGTGCCAGCAGTCACCGGGACCTCCCCTACGAGCAGTACTTC. It codes for CASSHRDLPYEQYF.

The genes are TRBV30 and TRBJ2-7; D is unclear. Germline values: CDR1 GTSNPN, CDR2 SVGIG (reference sequence). This CDR3 spans 14 amino acids. V was pared by 3 bases and J by 3 bases, with 15 bases between. The CDR3 protein is CAWSLGGENYEQYF. For the CDR3, the DNA is TGTGCCTGGAGCCTCGGTGGTGAGAACTACGAGCAGTACTTC. Supplemented by reference TRBV30 and TRBJ2-7, the full variable domain reads SQTIHQWPATLVQPVGSPLSLECTVEGTSNPNLYWYRQAAGRGLQLLFYSVGIGQISSEVPQNLSASRPQDRQFILSSKKLLLSDSGFYLCAWSLGGENYEQYFGPGTRLTVT.

The V call is TRBV4-1, the J call TRBJ2-3; perhaps TRBD2 as D (5 bases). CDR1 and CDR2 (germline): MGHRA, YSYEKL. The CDR3 runs 17 residues. With 1 base removed from V and 1 base from J, the gap between germline ends came to 15 bases. CDR3 in amino acids: CASSQGGNSAGTDTQYF. CDR3 nucleotides: TGCGCCAGCAGCCAAGGAGGGAACAGCGCTGGCACAGATACGCAGTATTTT.

This clone has a single count. The V gene is TRBV2, the J gene TRBJ2-3; D is uncertain. This CDR3 contains 11 residues. V gave up 7 bases and J gave up 4 bases, with 6 bases separating them. CDR1 and CDR2 (germline): SNHLY, FYNNEI. This CDR3 reads CASKRSDTQYF. The CDR3 region has the DNA TGTGCCAGCAAGAGGTCAGATACGCAGTATTTT.

This clone was counted between two and nine times. This chain joins TRBV5-4 and TRBJ2-5; 9 nucleotides align to TRBD2. CDR3 length: 15 amino acids. Looked up from germline, CDR1 is SGHNT and CDR2 is YYREEE (reference sequence). Trimming at V came to 7 bases and at J to 4 bases, leaving 11 bases not matched to a gene. CDR3 loop: CASGLGGRVGETQYF. CDR3 DNA: TGTGCCAGCGGTTTAGGCGGGAGGGTGGGAGAGACCCAGTACTTC.

Turning to this clone: A far larger clone is only one base removed, so a read error is likely. The chain is built from TRBV30 and TRBJ1-2; 8 bases match TRBD1. This CDR3 comprises 13 residues. Germline V lookup: CDR1 GTSNPN, CDR2 SVGIG (reference sequence). V dropped 2 bases and J dropped 8; count of bases not matched to a gene: 7. The CDR3 is CAWSTDRVKGYTF. In nucleotides, the CDR3 is TGTGCCTGGAGTACGGACAGGGTAAAAGGCTACACCTTC.

This chain uses TRBV28 with TRBJ2-7, with a weak D call TRBD2 (5 bases). Trimming cost V 7 bases and J 1 base, with 14 bases left between them. The CDR3 is made up of 14 amino acids. CDR1 is MDHEN, CDR2 SYDVKM, per germline. The CDR3 coding sequence is TGTGCCAGCACCCCCGGGGTCAAATCCTACGAGCAGTACTTC. Translated: CASTPGVKSYEQYF.

The CDR3, as DNA: TGTGCCAGCAGCTTAGGTTCCGGGTACGGAGAGCAGTACTTC. It translates to CASSLGSGYGEQYF. The rearrangement links TRBV7-9 to TRBJ2-7; no firm D call. This CDR3 has 14 residues. V dropped 1 base and J dropped 7 bases, with 14 bases sitting between them. The germline V gene encodes CDR1 SEHNR and CDR2 FQNEAQ (reference sequence).

The rearrangement links TRBV28 to TRBJ1-2, with D tentatively TRBD1 (5 bases). The CDR3 length is 14 residues. The germline V and J ends were trimmed by 9 bases and 2 bases, with 16 bases remaining between them. CDR1 and CDR2 from the germline V gene are MDHEN and SYDVKM. The CDR3 bases are TGTGCCAGTCTTATGGGGGGGGTGAACTATGGCTACACCTTC. Protein product: CASLMGGVNYGYTF.

This sequence joins TRBV7-9 and TRBJ2-7; perhaps TRBD2 as D (6 bases). Germline-derived CDR1 and CDR2 are SEHNR and FQNEAQ (reference sequence). The CDR3 runs 13 residues. The ends were cut back, 4 bases at V and 4 bases at J, with 11 bases in the middle. CDR3 loop: CASSYTGAYEQYF. CDR3 nucleotide sequence: TGTGCCAGCAGCTATACGGGAGCTTACGAGCAGTACTTC. The variable domain in full, with the rest retrieved from reference TRBV7-9 and TRBJ2-7, is DTGVSQNPRHKITKRGQNVTFRCDPISEHNRLYWYRQTLGQGPEFLTYFQNEAQLEKSRLLSDRFSAERPKGSFSTLEIQRTEQGDSAMYLCASSYTGAYEQYFGPGTRLTVT.

The V gene is TRBV18, the J gene TRBJ2-7; TRBD1 matches 10 bases. The CDR3 has 13 residues. V dropped 4 bases and J dropped 5; count of bases not matched to a gene: 2. CDR1 and CDR2 from the germline V gene are KGHSH and LQKENI. The CDR3 here is CASSRDRGDEQYF. DNA for the CDR3: TGTGCCAGCTCACGGGACAGGGGTGACGAGCAGTACTTC.

A word on this clone: Only one base separates this from a far larger clonotype, so it likely reflects a read error. The chain has TRBV29-1 and TRBJ2-2; D may correspond to TRBD1 or TRBD2 (5 bases each). Germline V gene sequence: CDR1 SQVTM, CDR2 ANQGSEA. The germline V and J ends were trimmed by 3 bases and 5 bases, with 10 bases remaining between them. CDR3 size: 13 residues. CDR3 coding DNA: TGCAGCGTTGACGGGGCTGGGACCGGGGAGCTGTTTTTT. This codes for CSVDGAGTGELFF.

Concerning this clone itself: Given a far larger clone just one base away, this is likely a sequencing read error. The J gene is TRBJ2-7, the V gene TRBV30, with D possibly matching TRBD1 (5 bases). Germline V CDR1 and CDR2: GTSNPN, SVGIG (reference sequence). This CDR3 spans 14 amino acids. The CDR3, as DNA: TGTGCCTGGTCCCCGAGGACACCTACCTACGAGCCGTACTTC. The encoded protein is CAWSPRTPTYEPYF.

This sequence joins TRBV29-1 and TRBJ2-1; 8 bases line up with TRBD2. This CDR3 contains 15 residues. With 3 bases clipped from V and 6 bases from J, the junction kept 10 bases outside the gene matches. CDR1 and CDR2 (germline): SQVTM, ANQGSEA. The CDR3 spells CSVDKLADVGNEQFF. The DNA of the CDR3 is TGCAGCGTTGATAAACTAGCGGACGTGGGCAATGAGCAGTTCTTC.

This clone has a single count. The rearrangement uses TRBV7-2 and TRBJ1-5; D is perhaps TRBD1 (6 bases). V lost 3 bases, J lost 4 bases, and 13 bases lay in between. From germline, CDR1 is SGHTA and CDR2 FQGNSA. CDR3 length: 15 amino acids. CDR3 bases: TGTGCCAGCAGCTTTAAGTCGACAGGTAATCAGCCCCAGCATTTT. Its protein product is CASSFKSTGNQPQHF.

The genes are TRBV5-4 and TRBJ2-2, with 14 bases that match TRBD2. CDR3 length: 17 amino acids. J gave up 6 bases and V 4 bases, and 8 bases lay outside the gene matches. Germline CDR1 and CDR2: SGHNT and YYREEE (reference sequence). This CDR3 reads CASSGRLAGGSAGELFF. In DNA form, the CDR3 reads TGTGCCAGCAGCGGAAGACTAGCGGGAGGGTCTGCCGGGGAGCTGTTTTTT.

This rearrangement joins TRBV29-1 to TRBJ1-2; D is unresolved. Trimming stripped 4 bases from V and 3 bases from J, with 12 bases between. The CDR3 sequence is 13 residues long. The germline V gene has CDR1 SQVTM and CDR2 ANQGSEA. The CDR3 sequence is CSVVVVGHYGYTF. The CDR3 nucleotides read TGCAGCGTTGTGGTTGTCGGGCACTATGGCTACACCTTC.

The chain uses TRBV2 and TRBJ1-2, with a possible D match to TRBD1 (5 bases). Trimming stripped 4 bases from V and 4 bases from J, with 13 bases between. Germline CDR1 SNHLY, CDR2 FYNNEI. The CDR3 is made up of 14 amino acids. CDR3 nucleotides: TGTGCCAGCAGTGGTGAAGGGGTCGGCTATGGCTACACCTTC. Translation gives CASSGEGVGYGYTF.

The V gene is TRBV28, the J gene TRBJ1-1, with D possibly TRBD1 on 6 matching bases. Germline CDR1 is MDHEN and CDR2 is SYDVKM. Trimming stripped 7 bases from V and 2 bases from J, with 14 bases between. The CDR3 is 14 residues long. CDR3 protein: CASIKTGGNTEAFF. The CDR3 DNA follows: TGTGCCAGCATAAAGACAGGCGGTAACACTGAAGCTTTCTTT.

This sequence joins TRBV11-2 and TRBJ2-7, with D possibly TRBD2 on 6 matching bases. The CDR3 runs 14 residues. The germline gives CDR1 SGHAT, CDR2 FQNNGV. Trimming stripped 5 bases from V and 2 bases from J, with 13 bases between. The CDR3 here is CASSPPSGAYEQYF. DNA for the CDR3: TGTGCCAGCAGCCCACCGTCGGGGGCCTACGAGCAGTACTTC.

In the case of this clone: Distinct nucleotide sequences in the sample also encode this CDR3. The chain employs TRBV28 and TRBJ1-2, with D possibly TRBD1 on 5 matching bases. Trimming cost V 5 bases and J 4 bases, with 8 bases left between them. Germline CDR1 and CDR2: MDHEN and SYDVKM. The length of the CDR3 is 12 residues. CDR3 DNA sequence: TGTGCCAGCAGTCCAACAGGCTATGGCTACACCTTC. It is translated as CASSPTGYGYTF.

The CDR3 is CASSGLAGALGEQYF. Written as DNA, the CDR3 is TGTGCCAGCAGCGGACTAGCGGGAGCCCTTGGCGAGCAGTACTTC. This chain joins TRBV6-6 and TRBJ2-7; TRBD2 matches 13 bases. The germline V gene encodes CDR1 MNHNY and CDR2 SVGAGI (reference sequence). Trimming removed 6 bases from V and 6 bases from J; junction bases left unmatched: 8. The CDR3 is 15 amino acids.

The chain combines TRBV4-3 with TRBJ1-3; no firm D call. V lost 3 bases and J lost 3, with 6 bases in between. The CDR3 has 13 amino acids. The germline V gene has CDR1 LGHNA and CDR2 YSLEER. In DNA, the CDR3 is TGCGCCAGCAGCCACATTGATGGAAACACCATATATTTT. Protein sequence: CASSHIDGNTIYF.

The J gene is TRBJ1-1, the V gene TRBV29-1; D not certain. Trimming removed 1 base at V and 5 bases at J, with 14 bases between. From germline, CDR1 is SQVTM and CDR2 ANQGSEA. The CDR3 runs to 14 residues. The CDR3 is CSVEGITRGTEAFF. Written as DNA, the CDR3 is TGCAGCGTTGAAGGCATCACCCGCGGGACTGAAGCTTTCTTT.

The V call is TRBV7-6, the J call TRBJ2-5, with 7 bases lining up with TRBD1. Looked up from germline, CDR1 is SGHVS and CDR2 is FNYEAQ. V was pared by 6 bases and J by 5 bases, with 6 bases of the junction left unmatched. This CDR3 spans 13 amino acids. The CDR3 region has the DNA TGTGCCAGCAGGCCACAGGGGCGGGAGACCCAGTACTTC. It codes for CASRPQGRETQYF.